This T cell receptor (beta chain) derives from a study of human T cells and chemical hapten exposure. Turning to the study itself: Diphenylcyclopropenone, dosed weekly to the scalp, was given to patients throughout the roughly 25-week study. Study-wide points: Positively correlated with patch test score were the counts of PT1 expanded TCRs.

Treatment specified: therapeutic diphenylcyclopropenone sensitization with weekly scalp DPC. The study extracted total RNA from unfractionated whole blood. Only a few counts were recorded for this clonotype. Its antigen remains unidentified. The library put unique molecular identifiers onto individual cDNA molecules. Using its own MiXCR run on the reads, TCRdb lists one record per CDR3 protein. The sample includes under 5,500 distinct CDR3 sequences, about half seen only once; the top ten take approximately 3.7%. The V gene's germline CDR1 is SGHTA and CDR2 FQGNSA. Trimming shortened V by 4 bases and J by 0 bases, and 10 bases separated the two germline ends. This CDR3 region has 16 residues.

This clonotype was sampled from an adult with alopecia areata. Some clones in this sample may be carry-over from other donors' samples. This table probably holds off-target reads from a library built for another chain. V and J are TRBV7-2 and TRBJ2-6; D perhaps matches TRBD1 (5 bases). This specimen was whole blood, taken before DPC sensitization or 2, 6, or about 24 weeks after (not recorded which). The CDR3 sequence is CASSSWGNSGANVLTF. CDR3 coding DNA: TGTGCCAGCAGCTCATGGGGCAACTCTGGGGCCAACGTCCTGACTTTC.